The 16 T cell receptor beta chains given below trace back to one sample, sequenced in a study of T cell responses to AZD1222 COVID-19 vaccine. Libraries were prepared by immunoSEQ multiplex PCR; TCRdb keeps only in-frame clonotypes and omits some of them. Found here are 180,000 or so clones, 88% of them singletons; the top ten hold 25% to 30%. This specimen consisted of peripheral blood, obtained 28 days after the second AZD1222 dose. The receptors were gathered from an adult who received the AZD1222 COVID-19 vaccine.

The rearrangement uses TRBV24-1 and TRBJ2-1; 11 bases match TRBD1. Germline CDR1 reads KGHDR; CDR2 reads SFDVKD. The CDR3 spans 16 residues. V lost 1 base and J lost 4; bases outside the gene matches: 2. Here the CDR3 reads CATSDFRDRGYNEQFF. CDR3 coding DNA: TGTGCCACCAGTGATTTTCGGGACAGGGGGTACAATGAGCAGTTCTTC.

The chain employs TRBV28 and TRBJ2-3; 10 nucleotides align to TRBD2. The CDR3 is 16 amino acids. CDR1 and CDR2 from the germline V gene are MDHEN and SYDVKM. With 5 bases clipped from V and 4 bases from J, the junction kept 9 bases outside the gene matches. The CDR3 DNA reads TGTGCCAGCAGTCTCCTCCCCAGCGGGAGGGCAGATACGCAGTATTTT. Its protein product is CASSLLPSGRADTQYF.

V and J are TRBV28 and TRBJ2-7; 11 positions match TRBD1. J lost 3 bases, V lost 7 bases, and 11 bases had no gene match. CDR1 and CDR2 (germline): MDHEN, SYDVKM. The CDR3 has 16 amino acids. The CDR3 bases are TGTGCCAGCACCCCTTCAGGGACAGGGGGAGACTACGAGCAGTACTTC. Its protein product is CASTPSGTGGDYEQYF.

The chain is built from TRBV5-4 and TRBJ2-3; 9 positions agree with TRBD2. Germline loops: CDR1 SGHNT, CDR2 YYREEE (reference sequence). Trimming cost V 4 bases and J 5 bases; bases outside gene matches: 5. The CDR3 has 14 residues. The CDR3 nucleotides read TGTGCCAGCAGCCGGAAGCGGGAGGAAGATACGCAGTATTTT. Protein product: CASSRKREEDTQYF.

The CDR3 is CASRNRYEKLFF. CDR3 nucleotides: TGTGCCAGCAGAAACCGTTATGAAAAACTGTTTTTT. This rearrangement joins TRBV6-5 to TRBJ1-4; D unresolved. The CDR3 totals 12 residues. V was cut by 6 bases and J by 6 bases, with 8 bases left in between. Germline CDR1 is MNHEY and CDR2 is SVGAGI.

The V and J genes are TRBV18 and TRBJ2-5; D may be TRBD1 or TRBD2 (5 bases each). The CDR3 contains 13 residues. Trimming cost V 6 bases and J 5 bases, with 13 bases left between them. Germline V lookup: CDR1 KGHSH, CDR2 LQKENI. The CDR3 DNA is TGTGCCAGCTCCCCGAGGGGCGATGAGACCCAGTACTTC. Residues: CASSPRGDETQYF.

This clone was seen more than once but under ten times. This rearrangement joins TRBV18 to TRBJ1-5, with unresolved D. The CDR3 is made up of 12 amino acids. Trimming shortened V by 5 bases and J by 4 bases, and 6 bases separated the two germline ends. The germline gives CDR1 KGHSH, CDR2 LQKENI. In DNA, the CDR3 is TGTGCCAGCTCAACGGGGAATCAGCCCCAGCATTTT. Translation gives CASSTGNQPQHF. The whole variable domain, filled in from reference TRBV18 and TRBJ1-5, reads NAGVMQNPRHLVRRRGQEARLRCSPMKGHSHVYWYRQLPEEGLKFMVYLQKENIIDESGMPKERFSAEFPKEGPSILRIQQVVRGDSAAYFCASSTGNQPQHFGDGTRLSIL.

The rearrangement links TRBV19 to TRBJ2-3, with 11 bases identical to TRBD1. The CDR3 is made up of 17 amino acids. The germline CDR1 and CDR2 sequences are LNHDA and SQIVND (reference sequence). Trimming took 5 bases from V and 0 from J; bases not matched to a gene: 7. The CDR3 bases are TGTGCCAGTAGTTGGACAGGGGGCTCCACCAGCACAGATACGCAGTATTTT. Translation gives CASSWTGGSTSTDTQYF.

This chain uses TRBV5-1 with TRBJ1-5, with D possibly being TRBD1 (5 bases). V dropped 1 base and J dropped 9 bases, with 11 bases sitting between them. The CDR3 contains 13 residues. CDR1 is SGHRS and CDR2 is YFSETQ in the germline V gene. The CDR3 DNA is TGCGCCAGCAGCTTGACGGGACGGGCGCCCCAGCATTTT. Protein: CASSLTGRAPQHF.

This clone has only one observation. J is TRBJ2-7 and V is TRBV4-2, with D unclear. Per the germline V gene, CDR1 is LGHNA and CDR2 is YNFKEQ. V lost 0 bases and J 3 bases, leaving 9 bases between the germline ends. This CDR3 is built from 14 residues. The CDR3 is CASSQDLMGYEQYF. Here the CDR3 DNA reads TGTGCCAGCAGCCAAGATTTAATGGGCTACGAGCAGTACTTC.

As DNA, the CDR3 is TGCGCCAGCAGCTTGGCCGGCGGCAGCGTCCACGAGCAGTACTTC. Residues: CASSLAGGSVHEQYF. The V and J genes are TRBV5-1 and TRBJ2-7; D is undetermined. Per the germline V gene, CDR1 is SGHRS and CDR2 is YFSETQ. This CDR3 contains 15 residues. V lost 0 bases to trimming and J lost 5 bases, with 15 bases between them.

This chain joins TRBV28 and TRBJ1-4; a weak D match, TRBD1 (6 bases). V lost 7 bases to trimming and J lost 7 bases, with 10 bases between them. CDR3 length equals 12 residues. Germline CDR1 is MDHEN and CDR2 is SYDVKM. Written as DNA, the CDR3 is TGTGCCAGCAAGGGGGTTGGTGAAAAACTGTTTTTT. It is translated as CASKGVGEKLFF.

The chain recombines TRBV3-1 (or the pseudogene TRBV3-2) with TRBJ2-2; no clear D. The CDR3 has 12 residues. Deletions cut 4 bases from V and 3 bases from J, with 3 bases between. In germline, CDR1 is LGHDT, CDR2 YNNKEL (reference sequence). CDR3 in amino acids: CASSLHTGELFF. CDR3 DNA: TGTGCCAGCAGCCTGCACACCGGGGAGCTGTTTTTT.

This chain links TRBV27 with TRBJ1-5; perhaps TRBD1 as D (5 bases). The CDR3 consists of 16 residues. CDR1 MNHEY and CDR2 SMNVEV come from the germline V gene (reference sequence). Deletions cut 0 bases from V and 0 bases from J, with 9 bases between. The CDR3: CASSLSGGFSNQPQHF. In nucleotides, the CDR3 is TGTGCCAGCAGTTTATCGGGGGGGTTTAGCAATCAGCCCCAGCATTTT.

The chain has TRBV6-5 and TRBJ2-3; no reliable D call. CDR3 length: 13 residues. Germline V gene lookup returns CDR1 MNHEY and CDR2 SVGAGI. V was clipped by 8 bases and J by 3 bases, with 12 bases between them. The CDR3 nucleotides are TGTGCCAGCCGGGCTTCCTTAACAGATACGCAGTATTTT. Encoded protein: CASRASLTDTQYF.

The chain has TRBV27 and TRBJ2-7, with 7 bases aligning to TRBD1. The CDR3 spans 13 residues. The V segment lost 1 base and the J segment 12 bases; nucleotides outside the gene matches: 9. The V gene's germline CDR1 is MNHEY and CDR2 SMNVEV (reference sequence). The CDR3 DNA reads TGTGCCAGCAGTTTATTTCCACAGGGGCGACGGTACTTC. Amino acids: CASSLFPQGRRYF.